One and the same sample provided the 29 T cell receptor beta chains below, sequenced in a study of immune evolution from preneoplasia to lung adenocarcinoma. Some clones are missing from TCRdb's copy, which holds only in-frame ones; the method was immunoSEQ multiplex PCR. This table has fewer than 4,500 clones, 75% to 85% appearing once. Sequenced: FFPE adjacent normal lung tissue. These TCRs come from a person aged 65-85 years with lung adenocarcinoma.

The chain uses TRBV19 and TRBJ2-7; possibly TRBD1 for D (6 bases). The CDR3 spans 12 residues. Germline V gene sequence: CDR1 LNHDA, CDR2 SQIVND (reference sequence). Deletions cut 8 bases from V and 5 bases from J, with 13 bases between. Here the CDR3 reads CASRGKGDEQYF. Written as DNA, the CDR3 is TGTGCCAGTCGGGGAAAGGGGGACGAGCAGTACTTC.

The count of this clone is one. V is TRBV5-4 and J is TRBJ1-5; 9 bases align to TRBD1. The J segment lost 1 base and the V segment lost 4 bases, leaving 3 bases of the junction unmatched. Looked up from germline, CDR1 is SGHNT and CDR2 is YYREEE (reference sequence). This CDR3 contains 15 residues. The CDR3 loop reads CASSKGQGSNQPQHF. CDR3 coding DNA: TGTGCCAGCAGCAAAGGACAGGGGAGCAATCAGCCCCAGCATTTT.

This sequence joins TRBV7-6 and TRBJ2-1; 9 bases line up with TRBD2. The J segment lost 4 bases and the V segment lost 5 bases, leaving 9 bases of the junction unmatched. This CDR3 is built from 16 residues. Germline-derived CDR1 and CDR2 are SGHVS and FNYEAQ. This chain's CDR3 is CASSSLSGSTYNEQFF. CDR3 bases: TGTGCCAGCAGCAGCCTTAGCGGGAGTACGTACAATGAGCAGTTCTTC.

As for this clone: This same CDR3 is encoded by further DNA sequences in the sample. The genes are TRBV18 and TRBJ2-2; the D is unclear. The CDR3 is 12 residues long. The germline CDR1 and CDR2 sequences are KGHSH and LQKENI. Between the trimmed V and J ends, which lost 6 bases and 0 bases, there was a span of 2 bases. CDR3 bases: TGTGCCAGCTCCCCGAACACCGGGGAGCTGTTTTTT. It yields the protein CASSPNTGELFF.

The V gene is TRBV6-1, the J gene TRBJ1-6; the match to TRBD1 covers 8 bases. The V and J ends lost 4 bases and 9 bases, in that order; junction bases with no gene match: 8. CDR3 size: 15 residues. Germline V gene sequence: CDR1 MNHNS, CDR2 SASEGT. In DNA form, the CDR3 reads TGTGCCAGCAGTGTCGACAGGGGCTACGGTTCACCCCTCCACTTT. Encoded protein: CASSVDRGYGSPLHF.

The chain recombines TRBV5-1 with TRBJ2-5; perhaps D is TRBD1 or TRBD2 (5 bases each). Per the germline V gene, CDR1 is SGHRS and CDR2 is YFSETQ. The CDR3 covers 14 residues. Trimming removed 3 bases at V and 3 bases at J, with 12 bases between. The CDR3 sequence: CASSWGRLEETQYF. The CDR3 DNA follows: TGCGCCAGCAGCTGGGGGAGATTAGAAGAGACCCAGTACTTC.

V usage is TRBV27 and J usage is TRBJ1-5, with a possible D match to TRBD1 (5 bases). Looked up from germline, CDR1 is MNHEY and CDR2 is SMNVEV (reference sequence). Trimming shortened V by 5 bases and J by 5 bases, and 7 bases separated the two germline ends. The CDR3 is 12 residues long. CDR3 sequence (DNA): TGTGCCAGCAGTCAGGGAGATCAGCCCCAGCATTTT. Encoded protein: CASSQGDQPQHF.

This clone is a singleton in its sample. The chain carries TRBV18 and TRBJ1-2; D call uncertain. Deletions cut 10 bases from V and 8 bases from J, with 26 bases between. The CDR3 spans 15 residues. Germline CDR1 KGHSH, CDR2 LQKENI. The CDR3 spells CATRPMEAYTLGYTF. Written as DNA, the CDR3 is TGTGCCACCCGGCCGATGGAGGCCTATACTTTGGGCTACACCTTC.

This clone was observed a single time. The chain combines TRBV6-7 with TRBJ2-7, with 9 bases aligning to TRBD1. TRBV6-7 is an open reading frame, and its role is uncertain. The CDR3 runs to 16 residues. The junction had 6 bases not matched to a gene; V was cut back by 0 bases and J by 3 bases. The CDR3 protein is CASSYSFRDRVYEQYF. The CDR3 nucleotides are TGTGCCAGCAGTTACTCTTTCCGGGACAGGGTCTACGAGCAGTACTTC.

The chain couples TRBV25-1 to TRBJ2-2, with 10 bases matching TRBD2. Per the germline V gene, CDR1 is MGHDK and CDR2 is SYGVNS. The CDR3 contains 16 residues. V gave up 2 bases and J gave up 6 bases; unmatched junction bases: 6. CDR3 DNA sequence: TGTGCCAGCAGTGAACTGGAGCGGGAGGGCTCCGGGGAGCTGTTTTTT. Amino acids: CASSELEREGSGELFF.

Judged by abundance, this clone is large (0.1 to 1%). The chain recombines TRBV7-2 with TRBJ2-7, with D perhaps being TRBD1 or TRBD2 (5 bases each). The CDR3 spans 14 residues. From germline, CDR1 is SGHTA and CDR2 FQGNSA. V was trimmed by 5 bases and J by 7 bases, leaving 18 bases between them. In DNA form, the CDR3 reads TGTGCCAGCAGCACCCCGGGACGGCGTGAGGAGCAGTACTTC. It codes for CASSTPGRREEQYF.

The chain carries TRBV5-3 and TRBJ1-1; possible D gene TRBD1, 6 bases. TRBV5-3 is an ORF; its function is uncertain. The CDR3 sequence is 14 residues long. CDR3 sequence reads: CADTTGSPVNEAFF. The DNA of the CDR3 is TGTGCTGACACTACAGGGTCGCCGGTCAATGAAGCTTTCTTT.

This clone was counted between two and nine times. This chain uses TRBV6-5 with TRBJ1-5, with D perhaps matching TRBD1 (6 bases). There are 14 residues in the CDR3. Trimming cost V 3 bases and J 4 bases, with 10 bases left between them. Germline CDR1 is MNHEY and CDR2 is SVGAGI. The CDR3 DNA is TGTGCCAGCAGTTATATAGGGGGTAATCAGCCCCAGCATTTT. Its translation is CASSYIGGNQPQHF.

The chain has TRBV4-1 and TRBJ2-7; D not resolved. The ends were cut back, 1 base at V and 3 bases at J, with 7 bases in the middle. The CDR3 has 13 amino acids. Germline loops: CDR1 MGHRA, CDR2 YSYEKL. The CDR3 coding sequence is TGCGCCAGCAGCCAAGGAGTCGTCTACGAGCAGTACTTC. Translated, it gives CASSQGVVYEQYF.

The rearrangement links TRBV4-2 to TRBJ1-1; 10 bases match TRBD1. Losses at the gene ends were 0 bases for V and 11 bases for J; bases not matched to a gene: 9. Germline CDR1 LGHNA, CDR2 YNFKEQ. This CDR3 spans 15 amino acids. The CDR3 loop reads CASSQDILGTGEAFF. The CDR3, as DNA: TGTGCCAGCAGCCAAGATATTCTAGGGACAGGGGAGGCTTTCTTT.

V usage is TRBV28 and J usage is TRBJ1-2; no clear D. Germline V gives CDR1 MDHEN, CDR2 SYDVKM. CDR3 size: 14 residues. V was cut by 3 bases and J by 3 bases, with 11 bases left in between. CDR3 protein: CASSFHQVYYGYTF. CDR3 DNA: TGTGCCAGCAGTTTCCACCAAGTCTACTATGGCTACACCTTC.

The chain is built from TRBV19 and TRBJ2-7, with D tentatively TRBD2 (5 bases). Germline values: CDR1 LNHDA, CDR2 SQIVND (reference sequence). This CDR3 has 16 residues. The V end was cut by 1 base, the J end by 4 bases, with 17 bases between. CDR3 nucleotide sequence: TGTGCCAGTAGTATAGGATTGGGTACCCCGGGATACGAGCAGTACTTC. Encoded protein: CASSIGLGTPGYEQYF.

The chain links TRBV6-5 to TRBJ1-1; D ambiguous. Per the germline V gene, CDR1 is MNHEY and CDR2 is SVGAGI. V lost 0 bases to trimming and J lost 5 bases, with 7 bases between them. CDR3 length: 13 amino acids. CDR3 sequence: CASSYSRETEAFF. CDR3 sequence (DNA): TGTGCCAGCAGTTACTCTAGGGAGACTGAAGCTTTCTTT.

V usage is TRBV25-1 and J usage is TRBJ1-1, with D maybe TRBD1 (6 bases). The CDR3 length is 14 residues. Trimming stripped 1 base from V and 11 bases from J, with 17 bases between. Germline-derived CDR1 and CDR2 are MGHDK and SYGVNS. Here the CDR3 DNA reads TGTGCCAGCAGTGAATGGGTTCGGGGGGCCAGCGCTTTCTTT. Translation gives CASSEWVRGASAFF.

The chain carries TRBV6-1 and TRBJ2-7; the D is unclear. In germline, CDR1 is MNHNS, CDR2 SASEGT. CDR3 length: 12 residues. V lost 6 bases, J lost 2 bases, and 8 bases lay in between. The CDR3 reads CASRVKAYEQYF. Here the CDR3 DNA reads TGTGCCAGCAGGGTAAAAGCCTACGAGCAGTACTTC.

In this sample, this clone turned up once. The junction shows a germline mismatch at one end, possibly a read error. The chain has TRBV7-9 and TRBJ2-2; no reliable D call. This CDR3 region has 16 residues. Germline lookup yields CDR1 SEHNR and CDR2 FQNEAQ (reference sequence). The CDR3 DNA reads as TGTGCCAGCAGCCCGGGCCACCCTACGAACGCCGGGGAGCTGTTTTTT. Translation gives CASSPGHPTNAGELFF.

V usage is TRBV6-1 and J usage is TRBJ2-7; possibly TRBD2 for D (5 bases). This CDR3 region has 12 residues. V was pared by 7 bases and J by 3 bases, with 10 bases between. Germline V gene sequence: CDR1 MNHNS, CDR2 SASEGT. The CDR3 bases are TGTGCCAGCAAGGCTAGCAACTACGAGCAGTACTTC. It yields the protein CASKASNYEQYF.

The sample holds a few counts of this clone. V usage is TRBV6-4 and J usage is TRBJ1-1; possibly TRBD1 for D (5 bases). The CDR3 covers 16 residues. The ends were cut back, 5 bases at V and 1 base at J, with 17 bases in the middle. CDR1 and CDR2 from the germline V gene are MRHNA and SNTAGT. For the CDR3, the DNA is TGTGCCAGCAGTCCCAGTGAGGGGCTTGGGAACACTGAAGCTTTCTTT. It codes for CASSPSEGLGNTEAFF.

There are a few counts of this clone. This rearrangement joins TRBV19 to TRBJ2-3; D might be TRBD1 (6 bases). Looked up from germline, CDR1 is LNHDA and CDR2 is SQIVND (reference sequence). V lost 5 bases and J lost 2, with 14 bases in between. The CDR3 is 15 residues long. The CDR3 coding sequence is TGTGCCAGTAGTGGACAGTTTGGGTACACAGATACGCAGTATTTT. Protein product: CASSGQFGYTDTQYF.

The chain couples TRBV6-5 to TRBJ2-1; 10 nucleotides agree with TRBD2. Germline CDR1 and CDR2: MNHEY and SVGAGI. The J segment lost 4 bases and the V segment lost 3 bases, leaving 3 bases of the junction unmatched. The CDR3 is made up of 15 amino acids. This chain's CDR3 is CASSYSGGPYNEQFF. For the CDR3, the DNA is TGTGCCAGCAGTTATAGCGGGGGGCCTTACAATGAGCAGTTCTTC.

This clone was found a few times. V gene TRBV6-6 combines with J gene TRBJ2-5; weak D call: TRBD1 (6 bases). V shed 2 bases and J shed 3 bases, with 7 bases lying between them. This CDR3 is 13 amino acids long. Per the germline V gene, CDR1 is MNHNY and CDR2 is SVGAGI (reference sequence). CDR3 DNA: TGTGCCAGCAGTTACGGACAGAAAGAGACCCAGTACTTC. Its translation: CASSYGQKETQYF.

In its sample, this clone was seen once. This chain joins TRBV6-9 and TRBJ2-7; the D is unclear. The CDR3 covers 11 residues. V lost 7 bases and J lost 1, with 5 bases in between. Germline CDR1 and CDR2: MNHGY and SVAAGI. CDR3 loop: CASKVSYEQYF. CDR3 sequence (DNA): TGTGCCAGCAAGGTTTCCTACGAGCAGTACTTC.

This clone appeared once. CDR3 residues: CSVLLRLATGQQFF. The CDR3 nucleotides read TGCAGCGTCCTTCTACGTCTAGCCACAGGCCAGCAGTTCTTC. This rearrangement joins TRBV29-1 to TRBJ2-1, with D perhaps matching TRBD1 or TRBD2 (5 bases each). The V end lost 6 bases, the J end lost 11 bases, and 23 bases lay between the germline ends. Germline assignment: CDR1 SQVTM and CDR2 ANQGSEA. The CDR3 totals 14 residues.

By share, this clone ranks as large. V and J are TRBV6-4 and TRBJ2-3; D assignment may be TRBD1 or TRBD2 (6 bases each). Per germline, CDR1 MRHNA and CDR2 SNTAGT. Deletions cut 6 bases from V and 4 bases from J, with 17 bases between. This CDR3 comprises 15 residues. CDR3 sequence (DNA): TGTGCCAGCAGCCCTAGCGAGGGGGAGGCAGATACGCAGTATTTT. The encoded protein is CASSPSEGEADTQYF.